The clone carrying this T cell receptor (beta chain) appeared once. Antigen: not known. The time point denotes: persistent/refractory GD, antithyroid drugs over 5 years with positive TRAb. The TCR library was prepared using RNA isolated from PBMCs. In building TCR beta libraries, iRepertoire HTBI primers were used together with Arm-PCR of CDR3 regions. Via MiXCR, TCRdb re-called the multiplex PCR reads, giving one row per CDR3 protein. The table has roughly 400,000 distinct CDR3 sequences, around 20% seen once; the top ten hold about 20%. The data originate from a study of regulatory T cells in long-lasting Graves disease. On the study more broadly: Over-5-year antithyroid drug use with positive TSH receptor antibodies defined persistent Graves' disease in the study. Study results and limitations: Persistent-disease Graves' patients showed less TCR diversity than new cases.

The CDR3 sequence is 15 residues long. Per germline, CDR1 LNHDA and CDR2 SQIVND (reference sequence). The V end was cut by 7 bases, the J end by 1 base, with 13 bases between. This specimen consisted of peripheral blood mononuclear cells (PBMCs), obtained when the disease was refractory, from a patient treated with antithyroid drugs. The chain combines TRBV19 with TRBJ2-2; no clear D. This TCR came from a female donor with Graves disease. This chain's CDR3 is CASTFELRNTGELFF. The CDR3 DNA reads as TGTGCCAGTACCTTTGAACTTAGGAACACCGGGGAGCTGTTTTTT.